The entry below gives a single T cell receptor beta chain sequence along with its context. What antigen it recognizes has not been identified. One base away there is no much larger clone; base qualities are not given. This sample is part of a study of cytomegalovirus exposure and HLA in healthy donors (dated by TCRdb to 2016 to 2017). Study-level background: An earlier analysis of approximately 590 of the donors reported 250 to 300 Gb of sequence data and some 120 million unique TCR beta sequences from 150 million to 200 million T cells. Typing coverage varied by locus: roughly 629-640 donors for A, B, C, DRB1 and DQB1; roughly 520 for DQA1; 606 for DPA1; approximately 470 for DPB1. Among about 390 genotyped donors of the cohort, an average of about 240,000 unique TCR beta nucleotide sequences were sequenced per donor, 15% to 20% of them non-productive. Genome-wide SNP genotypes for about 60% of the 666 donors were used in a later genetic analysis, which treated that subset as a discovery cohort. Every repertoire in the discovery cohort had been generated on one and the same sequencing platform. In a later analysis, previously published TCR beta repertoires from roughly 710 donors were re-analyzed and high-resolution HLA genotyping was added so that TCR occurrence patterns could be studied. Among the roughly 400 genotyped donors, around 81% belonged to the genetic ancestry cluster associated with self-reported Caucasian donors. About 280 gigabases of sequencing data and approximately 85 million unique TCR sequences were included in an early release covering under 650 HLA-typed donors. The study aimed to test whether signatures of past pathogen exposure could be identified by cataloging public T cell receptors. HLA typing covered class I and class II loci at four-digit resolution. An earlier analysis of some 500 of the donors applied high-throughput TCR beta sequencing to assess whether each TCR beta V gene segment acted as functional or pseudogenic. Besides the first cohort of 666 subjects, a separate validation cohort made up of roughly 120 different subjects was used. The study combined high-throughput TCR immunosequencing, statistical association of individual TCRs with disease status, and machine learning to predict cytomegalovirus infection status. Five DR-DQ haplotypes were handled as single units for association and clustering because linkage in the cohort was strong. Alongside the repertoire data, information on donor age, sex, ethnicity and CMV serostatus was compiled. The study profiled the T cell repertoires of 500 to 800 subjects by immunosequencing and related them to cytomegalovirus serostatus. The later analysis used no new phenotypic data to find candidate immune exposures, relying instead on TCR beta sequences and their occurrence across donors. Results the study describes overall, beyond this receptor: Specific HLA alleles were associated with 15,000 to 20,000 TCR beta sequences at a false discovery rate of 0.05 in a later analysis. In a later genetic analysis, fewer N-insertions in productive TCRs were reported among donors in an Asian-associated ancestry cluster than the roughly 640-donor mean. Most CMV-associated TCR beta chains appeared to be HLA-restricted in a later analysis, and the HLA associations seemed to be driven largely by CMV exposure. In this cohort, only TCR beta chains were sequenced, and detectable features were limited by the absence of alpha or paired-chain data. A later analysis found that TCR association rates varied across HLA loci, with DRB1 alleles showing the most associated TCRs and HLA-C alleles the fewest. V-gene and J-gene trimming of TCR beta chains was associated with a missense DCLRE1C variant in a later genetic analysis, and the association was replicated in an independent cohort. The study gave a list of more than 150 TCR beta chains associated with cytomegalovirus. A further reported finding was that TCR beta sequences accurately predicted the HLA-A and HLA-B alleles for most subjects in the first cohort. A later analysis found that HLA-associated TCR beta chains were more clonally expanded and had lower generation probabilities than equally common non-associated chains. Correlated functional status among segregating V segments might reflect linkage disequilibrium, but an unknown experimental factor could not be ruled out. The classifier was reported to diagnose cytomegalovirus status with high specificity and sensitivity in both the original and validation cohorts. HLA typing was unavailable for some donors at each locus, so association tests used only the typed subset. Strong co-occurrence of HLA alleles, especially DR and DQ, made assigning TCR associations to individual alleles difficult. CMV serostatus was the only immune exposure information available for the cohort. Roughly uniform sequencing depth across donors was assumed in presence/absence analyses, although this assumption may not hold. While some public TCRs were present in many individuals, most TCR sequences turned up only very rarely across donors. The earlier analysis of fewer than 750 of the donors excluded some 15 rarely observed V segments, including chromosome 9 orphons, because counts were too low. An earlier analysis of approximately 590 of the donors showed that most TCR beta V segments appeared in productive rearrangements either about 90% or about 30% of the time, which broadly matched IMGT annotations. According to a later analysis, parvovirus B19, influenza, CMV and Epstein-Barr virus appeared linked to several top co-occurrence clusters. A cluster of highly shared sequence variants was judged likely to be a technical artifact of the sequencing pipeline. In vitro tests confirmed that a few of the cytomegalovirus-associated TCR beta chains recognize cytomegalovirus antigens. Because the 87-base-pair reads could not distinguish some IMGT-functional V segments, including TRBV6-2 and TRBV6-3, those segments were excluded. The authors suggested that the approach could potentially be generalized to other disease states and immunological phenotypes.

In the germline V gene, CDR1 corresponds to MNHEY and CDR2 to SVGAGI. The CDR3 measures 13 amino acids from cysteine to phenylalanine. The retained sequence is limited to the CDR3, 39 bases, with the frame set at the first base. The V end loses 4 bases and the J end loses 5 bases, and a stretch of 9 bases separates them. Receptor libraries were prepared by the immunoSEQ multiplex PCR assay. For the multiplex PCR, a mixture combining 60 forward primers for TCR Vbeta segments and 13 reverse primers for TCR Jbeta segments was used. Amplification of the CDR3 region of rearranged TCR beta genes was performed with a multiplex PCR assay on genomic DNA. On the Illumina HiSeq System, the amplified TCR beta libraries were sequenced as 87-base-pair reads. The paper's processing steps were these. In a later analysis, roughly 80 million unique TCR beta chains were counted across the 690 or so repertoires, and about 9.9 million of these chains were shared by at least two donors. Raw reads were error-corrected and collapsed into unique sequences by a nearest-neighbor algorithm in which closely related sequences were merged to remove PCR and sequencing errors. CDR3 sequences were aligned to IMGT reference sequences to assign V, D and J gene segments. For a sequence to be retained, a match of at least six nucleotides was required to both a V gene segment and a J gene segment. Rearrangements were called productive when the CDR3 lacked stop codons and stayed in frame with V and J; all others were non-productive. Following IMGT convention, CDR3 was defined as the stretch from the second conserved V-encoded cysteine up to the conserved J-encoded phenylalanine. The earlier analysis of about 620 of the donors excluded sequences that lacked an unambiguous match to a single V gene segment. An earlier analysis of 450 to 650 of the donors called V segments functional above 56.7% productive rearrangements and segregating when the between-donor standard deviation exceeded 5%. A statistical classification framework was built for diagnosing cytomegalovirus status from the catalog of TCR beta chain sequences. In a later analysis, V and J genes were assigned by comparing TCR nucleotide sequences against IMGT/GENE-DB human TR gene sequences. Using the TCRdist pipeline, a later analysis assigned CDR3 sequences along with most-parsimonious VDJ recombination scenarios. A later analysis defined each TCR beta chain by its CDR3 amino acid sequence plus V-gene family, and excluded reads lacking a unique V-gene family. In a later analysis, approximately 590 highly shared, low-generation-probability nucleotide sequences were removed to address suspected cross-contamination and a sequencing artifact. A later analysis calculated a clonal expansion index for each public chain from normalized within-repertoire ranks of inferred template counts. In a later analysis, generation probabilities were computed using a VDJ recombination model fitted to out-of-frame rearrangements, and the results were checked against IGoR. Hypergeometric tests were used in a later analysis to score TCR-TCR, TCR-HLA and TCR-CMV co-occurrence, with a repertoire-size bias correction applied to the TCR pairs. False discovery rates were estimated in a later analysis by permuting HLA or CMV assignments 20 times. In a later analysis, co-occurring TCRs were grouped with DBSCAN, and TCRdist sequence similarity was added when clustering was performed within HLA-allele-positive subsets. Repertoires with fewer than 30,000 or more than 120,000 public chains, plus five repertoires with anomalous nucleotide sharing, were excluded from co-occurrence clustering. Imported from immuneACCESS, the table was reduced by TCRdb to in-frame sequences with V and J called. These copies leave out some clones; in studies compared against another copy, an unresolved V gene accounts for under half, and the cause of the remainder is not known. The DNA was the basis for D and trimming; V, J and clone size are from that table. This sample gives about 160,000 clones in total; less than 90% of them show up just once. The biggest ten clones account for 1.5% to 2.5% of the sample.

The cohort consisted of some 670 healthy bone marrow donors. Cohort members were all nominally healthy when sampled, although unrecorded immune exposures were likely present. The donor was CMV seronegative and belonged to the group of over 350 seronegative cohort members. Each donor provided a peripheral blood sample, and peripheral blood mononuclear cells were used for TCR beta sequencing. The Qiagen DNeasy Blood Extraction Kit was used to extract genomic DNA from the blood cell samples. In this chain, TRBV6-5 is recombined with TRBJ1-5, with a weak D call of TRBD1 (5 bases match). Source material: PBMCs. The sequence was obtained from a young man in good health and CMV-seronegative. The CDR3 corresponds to CASSSREHQPQHF. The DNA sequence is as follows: TGTGCCAGCAGTTCCAGGGAACATCAGCCCCAGCATTTT.